Presented here are 27 T cell receptor beta chains from one specimen sequenced in a study of cytomegalovirus exposure and HLA in healthy donors. The repertoire was sequenced with immunoSEQ multiplex PCR; TCRdb's copy has only in-frame clones and lacks some. The sample yields 110,000 or so clones, 80% to 90% seen once. Sequencing was done on a sample of PBMCs. The source of these receptors is a man aged 18 to 30 in good health and CMV-seropositive.

This rearrangement joins TRBV11-1 to TRBJ1-2, with 7 bases fitting TRBD1. The CDR3 is 13 residues long. J gave up 8 bases and V 3 bases, and 6 bases lay outside the gene matches. Per the germline V gene, CDR1 is SGHAT and CDR2 is FQDESV (reference sequence). CDR3 nucleotides: TGTGCCAGCAGCTTGGACAGGAGAGGAGGCTACACCTTC. This codes for CASSLDRRGGYTF.

The V call is TRBV5-8, the J call TRBJ2-5; 7 nucleotides agree with TRBD1. Looked up from germline, CDR1 is SGHTS and CDR2 is YDEGEE. V lost 0 bases and J lost 3; bases outside the gene matches: 8. CDR3 length equals 16 residues. CDR3 sequence (DNA): TGTGCCAGCAGCTTGGAGGCGGGTACAGGGGAAGAGACCCAGTACTTC. This sequence encodes CASSLEAGTGEETQYF.

This clone is a singleton in its sample. The same CDR3 can be traced to other DNA sequences in this sample. The gene calls are TRBV2 and TRBJ2-7; TRBD1 is a possible D gene (6 bases). CDR3 length: 15 residues. Trimming took 3 bases from V and 0 from J, leaving 12 bases between them. Germline-derived CDR1 and CDR2 are SNHLY and FYNNEI. The CDR3 sequence is CASSEDQGHSYEQYF. DNA for the CDR3: TGTGCCAGCAGTGAGGATCAGGGGCACTCCTACGAGCAGTACTTC. Together with reference TRBV2 and TRBJ2-7, the CDR3 gives the full variable domain: EPEVTQTPSHQVTQMGQEVILRCVPISNHLYFYWYRQILGQKVEFLVSFYNNEISEKSEIFDDQFSVERPDGSNFTLKIRSTKLEDSAMYFCASSEDQGHSYEQYFGPGTRLTVT.

The rearrangement uses TRBV19 and TRBJ2-7, with D unclear. The CDR3 has 12 amino acids. Germline assignment: CDR1 LNHDA and CDR2 SQIVND (reference sequence). Trimming removed 3 bases from V and 4 bases from J, with 7 bases in between. The CDR3 nucleotides are TGTGCCAGTAGTATCGTCGGGTACGAGCAGTACTTC. Protein: CASSIVGYEQYF.

The chain couples TRBV6-6 to TRBJ1-6, with D unclear. Germline V lookup: CDR1 MNHNY, CDR2 SVGAGI (reference sequence). Trimming removed 4 bases at V and 5 bases at J, with 15 bases between. The CDR3 sequence is 16 residues long. The CDR3 DNA is TGTGCCAGCAGTTTGACGGACTTTGGGGATAATTCACCCCTCCACTTT. This codes for CASSLTDFGDNSPLHF.

The chain is built from TRBV6-6 and TRBJ1-5; a weak D match, TRBD1 (6 bases). Germline assignment: CDR1 MNHNY and CDR2 SVGAGI (reference sequence). The CDR3 loop spans 16 amino acids. Trimming left V 2 bases short and J 6 bases short, with 17 bases between. CDR3 DNA: TGTGCCAGCAGTTACGAATGGCAGGGGCCCACTCAGCCCCAGCATTTT. As protein: CASSYEWQGPTQPQHF.

The J gene is TRBJ1-1, the V gene TRBV7-9, with D possibly TRBD1 on 6 matching bases. Germline V gives CDR1 SEHNR, CDR2 FQNEAQ (reference sequence). The CDR3 loop spans 18 amino acids. Trimming shortened V by 5 bases and J by 4 bases, and 26 bases separated the two germline ends. In nucleotides, the CDR3 is TGTGCCAGCAGCGTGTCATGGCGGCAGGGGTCTGTGGGCACTGAAGCTTTCTTT. Its protein is CASSVSWRQGSVGTEAFF.

This sequence joins TRBV6-5 and TRBJ2-7; 7 bases are a match to TRBD2. The CDR3 has 15 amino acids. The trim removed 6 bases at V and 7 bases at J, leaving 15 bases unmatched. Germline V gene data show CDR1 as MNHEY and CDR2 as SVGAGI. The CDR3 DNA follows: TGTGCCAGCAGACCGGGGGGTCTTCTAGTTTGGGAGCAGTACTTC. It encodes CASRPGGLLVWEQYF.

This clone came up once. The V and J genes are TRBV10-3 and TRBJ1-1; D gene ambiguous. The CDR3 covers 16 residues. Germline CDR1 reads ENHRY; CDR2 reads SYGVKD. Trimming took off 5 bases at V and 6 bases at J, with 22 bases between the two ends. This CDR3 is CAISPTSAGVTAEAFF. CDR3 bases: TGTGCCATCAGTCCCACAAGCGCCGGGGTAACCGCTGAAGCTTTCTTT.

This clone is medium-sized. The V gene is TRBV15, the J gene TRBJ1-2, with D perhaps TRBD1 (6 bases). Germline assignment: CDR1 LNHNV and CDR2 YYDKDF (reference sequence). The V end was cut by 7 bases, the J end by 7 bases, with 16 bases between. This CDR3 is built from 13 residues. In DNA, the CDR3 is TGTGCCACCACCGAGGAGGGGGGGGGTGGCTACACCTTC. Protein product: CATTEEGGGGYTF.

V usage is TRBV14 and J usage is TRBJ2-3; D perhaps matches TRBD2 (6 bases). There are 14 residues in the CDR3. CDR1 is SGHDN, CDR2 FVKESK, per germline. V gave up 1 base and J gave up 8 bases, with 13 bases separating them. Written as DNA, the CDR3 is TGTGCCAGCAGCCAAGCGGGGGTTCGGAGTACGCAGTATTTT. It codes for CASSQAGVRSTQYF.

The J gene is TRBJ1-4, the V gene TRBV5-1; unclear D gene. Germline V gene sequence: CDR1 SGHRS, CDR2 YFSETQ. The CDR3 is made up of 14 amino acids. The V gene lost 1 base and the J gene lost 1 base, with 5 bases spanning the gap. The CDR3 nucleotides read TGCGCCAGCAGCTTGTCAGGAACTAATGAAAAACTGTTTTTT. Its protein is CASSLSGTNEKLFF. Variable domain in full (rest from reference TRBV5-1 and TRBJ1-4): KAGVTQTPRYLIKTRGQQVTLSCSPISGHRSVSWYQQTPGQGLQFLFEYFSETQRNKGNFPGRFSGRQFSNSRSEMNVSTLELGDSALYLCASSLSGTNEKLFFGSGTQLSVL.

V is TRBV4-2 and J is TRBJ2-1, with 9 bases identical to TRBD2. CDR1 is LGHNA and CDR2 is YNFKEQ in the germline V gene. J gave up 2 bases and V 5 bases, and 7 bases lay outside the gene matches. The length of the CDR3 is 16 residues. The CDR3 reads CASSRGGGGTYNEQFF. The DNA of the CDR3 is TGTGCCAGCAGCAGGGGCGGGGGGGGAACCTACAATGAGCAGTTCTTC.

The chain is built from TRBV19 and TRBJ2-7, with a tentative D call TRBD1 (6 bases). Germline assignment: CDR1 LNHDA and CDR2 SQIVND (reference sequence). The CDR3 spans 13 residues. Trimming shortened V by 6 bases and J by 3 bases, and 12 bases separated the two germline ends. DNA for the CDR3: TGTGCCAGTAGCCAGGGGACCTTCTACGAGCAGTACTTC. It encodes CASSQGTFYEQYF.

This chain joins TRBV18 and TRBJ1-1; D might be TRBD1 (5 bases). Germline assignment: CDR1 KGHSH and CDR2 LQKENI. The CDR3 runs to 15 residues. V lost 1 base and J 0 bases, leaving 9 bases between the germline ends. This chain's CDR3 is CASSPRGVMNTEAFF. In nucleotides, the CDR3 is TGTGCCAGCTCACCACGGGGGGTAATGAACACTGAAGCTTTCTTT.

This chain links TRBV19 with TRBJ2-2; D is unresolved. Trimming left V 3 bases short and J 4 bases short, with 3 bases between. The CDR3 consists of 12 residues. Germline loops: CDR1 LNHDA, CDR2 SQIVND (reference sequence). CDR3 sequence: CASSIITGELFF. The CDR3 DNA is TGTGCCAGTAGTATCATCACCGGGGAGCTGTTTTTT.

The rearrangement uses TRBV2 and TRBJ2-1, with 11 bases matching TRBD2. Per germline, CDR1 SNHLY and CDR2 FYNNEI. V shed 6 bases, J shed 8 bases, and the junction held 9 bases outside the gene matches. This CDR3 has 15 amino acids. CDR3 sequence reads: CASRATSGARDEQFF. The DNA for the CDR3 is TGTGCCAGCAGGGCGACTAGCGGGGCTCGCGATGAGCAGTTCTTC.

The chain couples TRBV7-2 to TRBJ2-1, with TRBD2 matching over 8 bases. The CDR3 sequence is 17 residues long. The germline CDR1 and CDR2 sequences are SGHTA and FQGNSA. V shed 5 bases and J 0 bases; nucleotides not matched to a gene: 9. CDR3 loop: CASSPTSGGSSYNEQFF. Written as DNA, the CDR3 is TGTGCCAGCAGCCCAACTAGCGGAGGAAGCTCCTACAATGAGCAGTTCTTC.

The chain combines TRBV7-2 with TRBJ2-7, with D maybe TRBD2 (5 bases). Per the germline V gene, CDR1 is SGHTA and CDR2 is FQGNSA. V was cut by 5 bases and J by 2 bases, with 19 bases left in between. The CDR3 extends over 16 amino acids. CDR3 nucleotide sequence: TGTGCCAGCAGCCCTCGGGATAGAGAATTACCCTACGAGCAGTACTTC. It is translated as CASSPRDRELPYEQYF.

The CDR3 is CASSRPPLETEAFF. The CDR3 DNA follows: TGTGCCAGCAGCCGACCCCCCCTGGAGACTGAAGCTTTCTTT. The chain carries TRBV7-9 and TRBJ1-1; the D is unclear. Deletions cut 5 bases from V and 5 bases from J, with 15 bases between. The CDR3 totals 14 residues. Germline V gene sequence: CDR1 SEHNR, CDR2 FQNEAQ (reference sequence).

The V gene is TRBV4-1, the J gene TRBJ2-6; possibly TRBD2 for D (5 bases). The length of the CDR3 is 15 residues. Germline assignment: CDR1 MGHRA and CDR2 YSYEKL. V was shortened by 4 bases and J by 3 bases, with 10 bases between the two germline ends. Here the CDR3 reads CASSLLGVGANVLTF. CDR3 DNA sequence: TGCGCCAGCAGCCTACTCGGGGTTGGGGCCAACGTCCTGACTTTC.

This clone was found a few times. This chain joins TRBV2 and TRBJ2-7; tentative D call: TRBD2 (7 bases). Germline V lookup: CDR1 SNHLY, CDR2 FYNNEI. This CDR3 comprises 14 residues. V gave up 3 bases and J gave up 2 bases, with 11 bases separating them. The CDR3: CASSETGGPYEQYF. Here the CDR3 DNA reads TGTGCCAGCAGTGAGACGGGGGGCCCCTACGAGCAGTACTTC.

This chain uses TRBV15 with TRBJ2-2; D gene ambiguous. This CDR3 has 17 residues. Germline-derived CDR1 and CDR2 are LNHNV and YYDKDF (reference sequence). The germline V and J ends were trimmed by 7 bases and 0 bases, with 18 bases remaining between them. CDR3 amino acids: CATTRTVPSANTGELFF. DNA of the CDR3: TGTGCCACCACTCGTACAGTGCCCTCTGCGAACACCGGGGAGCTGTTTTTT.

DNA for the CDR3: TGTGCCATCAGTGAGACAGGTCGGCTTGAAGCTTTCTTT. Its translation: CAISETGRLEAFF. This chain uses TRBV10-3 with TRBJ1-1; D may be TRBD1 (5 bases). The CDR3 is made up of 13 amino acids. Germline-derived CDR1 and CDR2 are ENHRY and SYGVKD. Trimming removed 2 bases from V and 7 bases from J, with 11 bases in between.

The chain employs TRBV7-2 and TRBJ1-6; D ambiguous. The germline CDR1 and CDR2 sequences are SGHTA and FQGNSA. V shed 1 base and J shed 11 bases, with 12 bases lying between them. This CDR3 contains 14 residues. The chain's CDR3 is CASSLEVVSAPLHF. The CDR3 DNA reads TGTGCCAGCAGCTTAGAGGTGGTCAGCGCACCCCTCCACTTT.

The chain combines TRBV2 with TRBJ1-1; 7 nucleotides align to TRBD1. The ends lost 11 bases at V and 0 bases at J; junction bases unmatched: 12. The CDR3 runs to 15 residues. CDR1 is SNHLY and CDR2 is FYNNEI in the germline V gene. CDR3 DNA sequence: TGTGCCTCCCAGAAGGAGGGGGCCCTGAACACTGAAGCTTTCTTT. This translates into CASQKEGALNTEAFF. Variable domain in full (rest from reference TRBV2 and TRBJ1-1): EPEVTQTPSHQVTQMGQEVILRCVPISNHLYFYWYRQILGQKVEFLVSFYNNEISEKSEIFDDQFSVERPDGSNFTLKIRSTKLEDSAMYFCASQKEGALNTEAFFGQGTRLTVV.

This clone was picked up one time. The V call is TRBV28, the J call TRBJ1-5; D unclear. Trimming took 5 bases from V and 9 from J, leaving 11 bases between them. Germline V gene sequence: CDR1 MDHEN, CDR2 SYDVKM. The CDR3 sequence is 12 residues long. CDR3 sequence: CASSKTLRPQHF. CDR3 sequence (DNA): TGTGCCAGCAGTAAAACCCTGCGGCCCCAGCATTTT.